A selection of T cell receptor beta chains follows, all from one sample in a study of graft-versus-host responses after intestinal transplantation. Their antigens are not known. TCRdb's copy holds only in-frame clones and misses some; the assay was immunoSEQ multiplex PCR. The sample holds roughly 96,000 clones, roughly nine tenths seen once. The starting material was unstimulated CD8+ T cells sorted from spleen or lymph node cells, obtained before intestinal transplant. The receptors shown here come from a human donor who received an intestinal transplant. CDR3s include the opening cysteine and the closing phenylalanine or tryptophan. A D gene is named only where the DNA matches it firmly. Expanded clones get a size class; other rows say once, few or many, or leave the size out.

d_call j_call clone_size v_call cdr3_aa cdr3_nt
TRBD1 TRBJ2-1 - TRBV27 CASSLTGTYNEQFF TGTGCCAGCAGTCTGACAGGGACCTACAATGAGCAGTTCTTC
TRBD1 TRBJ1-2 - TRBV19 CASRQTGETNYGYTF TGTGCCAGTAGGCAAACAGGGGAGACAAACTATGGCTACACCTTC
TRBD1 TRBJ1-1 once TRBV4-3 CASSQGPDRVNTEAFF TGCGCCAGCAGCCAAGGGCCGGACAGGGTGAACACTGAAGCTTTCTTT
TRBD2 TRBJ2-5 few TRBV6-1 CASSDRAREGQETQYF TGTGCCAGCAGTGATCGGGCTAGGGAGGGCCAAGAGACCCAGTACTTC
- TRBJ1-2 - TRBV6-1 CASSETVYGYTF TGTGCCAGCAGTGAAACGGTCTATGGCTACACCTTC
- TRBJ1-2 - TRBV23-1 CASSHHRDNPPDYGYTF TGCGCCAGCAGCCACCACCGGGACAACCCACCGGACTATGGCTACACCTTC
TRBD1 TRBJ2-1 - TRBV2 CASSDEGANEQFF TGTGCCAGCAGTGATGAGGGGGCCAATGAGCAGTTCTTC
TRBD2 TRBJ2-3 - TRBV9 CASSVSTSGTLGTDTQYF TGTGCCAGCAGCGTAAGCACTAGCGGGACCCTAGGCACAGATACGCAGTATTTT
- TRBJ2-7 - TRBV29-1 CSVVPRGSYEQYF TGCAGCGTTGTGCCCAGGGGATCCTACGAGCAGTACTTC
- TRBJ2-7 - TRBV7-9 CASSGHQGPSSYEQYF TGTGCCAGCAGCGGACATCAGGGGCCGAGCTCCTACGAGCAGTACTTC
- TRBJ2-4 - TRBV28 CASSLSGSLAKNIQYF TGTGCCAGCAGTTTGAGCGGGTCTCTAGCCAAAAACATTCAGTACTTC
- TRBJ2-7 - TRBV9 CASSVGVGGYEQYF TGTGCCAGCAGCGTAGGGGTAGGAGGATACGAGCAGTACTTC
TRBD1 TRBJ2-7 - TRBV27 CASSPRPGQGLGDEQYF TGTGCCAGCAGTCCTCGCCCGGGACAGGGTTTGGGCGACGAGCAGTACTTC
- TRBJ2-5 - TRBV10-3 CAISESKVGGAQETQYF TGTGCCATCAGTGAGTCGAAGGTCGGCGGGGCTCAAGAGACCCAGTACTTC
TRBD2 TRBJ2-7 - TRBV27 CASRPTSAHEQYF TGTGCCAGCAGACCAACTAGCGCTCACGAGCAGTACTTC
- TRBJ2-2 - TRBV27 CASGGLTAVELFF TGTGCCAGCGGGGGCTTAACGGCGGTAGAGCTGTTTTTT
- TRBJ2-7 - TRBV29-1 CSVEVGAMYEQYF TGCAGCGTTGAGGTAGGGGCTATGTACGAGCAGTACTTC
TRBD2 TRBJ2-1 - TRBV2 CAGQRGGQYEQFF TGTGCCGGCCAGCGGGGGGGCCAATATGAGCAGTTCTTC
- TRBJ1-2 - TRBV4-1 CASSQSPGYGYTF TGCGCCAGCAGCCAATCCCCGGGATATGGCTACACCTTC
- TRBJ2-7 - TRBV10-1 CASSSAQGSNEQYF TGCGCCAGCAGTTCGGCCCAGGGGAGCAACGAGCAGTACTTC
- TRBJ1-2 - TRBV6-1 CASSEGQGYGYTF TGTGCCAGCAGTGAAGGGCAGGGCTATGGCTACACCTTC
- TRBJ2-7 - TRBV2 CASIGVGYEQYF TGTGCCAGCATAGGGGTCGGATACGAGCAGTACTTC
TRBD2 TRBJ2-7 - TRBV10-2 CASSVSGGNYEQYF TGCGCCAGCAGTGTTAGCGGGGGGAACTACGAGCAGTACTTC
- TRBJ1-5 - TRBV30 CAWNEGPFQPQHF TGTGCCTGGAACGAGGGTCCGTTTCAGCCCCAGCATTTT
- TRBJ1-1 - TRBV6-1 CASSVRGAYEAFF TGTGCCAGCAGTGTTCGGGGGGCTTATGAAGCTTTCTTT
- TRBJ1-3 once TRBV7-9 CASSLDPTGFGNTIYF TGTGCCAGCAGCTTAGACCCGACAGGCTTTGGAAACACCATATATTTT
TRBD1 TRBJ2-7 - TRBV19 CASSIAGGYEQYF TGTGCCAGTAGTATAGCAGGGGGCTACGAGCAGTACTTC
- TRBJ1-1 - TRBV19 CASSIDPESEAFF TGTGCCAGTAGTATTGATCCGGAGTCTGAAGCTTTCTTT
- TRBJ1-4 once TRBV28 CASSSFGGFEKLFF TGTGCCAGCAGTTCTTTTGGGGGGTTTGAAAAACTGTTTTTT
- TRBJ2-7 - TRBV7-9 CASRQDSGAYEQYF TGTGCCAGCAGACAGGACAGTGGGGCCTACGAGCAGTACTTC
TRBD1 TRBJ2-5 - TRBV4-3 CASSQGAGQGARSETQYF TGCGCCAGCAGCCAAGGTGCGGGACAGGGGGCGCGTTCGGAGACCCAGTACTTC
- TRBJ2-5 - TRBV30 CAWSQMAQETQYF TGTGCCTGGAGTCAAATGGCCCAAGAGACCCAGTACTTC
- TRBJ2-3 once TRBV9 CASRGLTDTQYF TGTGCCAGCAGGGGACTTACAGATACGCAGTATTTT